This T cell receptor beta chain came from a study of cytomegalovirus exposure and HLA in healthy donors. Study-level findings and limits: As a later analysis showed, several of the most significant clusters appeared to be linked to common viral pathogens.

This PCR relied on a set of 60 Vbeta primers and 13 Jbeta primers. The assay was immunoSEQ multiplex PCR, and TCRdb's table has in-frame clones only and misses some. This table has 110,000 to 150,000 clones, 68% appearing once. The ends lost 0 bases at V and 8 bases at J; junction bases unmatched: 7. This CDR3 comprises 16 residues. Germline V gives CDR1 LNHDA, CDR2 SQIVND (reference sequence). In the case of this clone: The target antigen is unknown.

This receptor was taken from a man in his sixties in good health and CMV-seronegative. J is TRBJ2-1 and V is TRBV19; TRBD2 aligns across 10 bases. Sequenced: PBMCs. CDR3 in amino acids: CASSIDTASGSDEQFF. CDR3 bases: TGTGCCAGTAGTATAGATACGGCTAGCGGGAGCGATGAGCAGTTCTTC.